Following are 15 T cell receptor beta chains from one sample sequenced in a study of long-term antiretroviral therapy in people with HIV. The authors ran the immunoSEQ assay, v3.0, at survey level. Clones were sequenced by immunoSEQ multiplex PCR, and TCRdb holds only the in-frame ones, with some missing. Among about 7,100 clones listed, roughly three quarters were seen once. The sequences come from unsorted PBMCs, collected 1.1 years after starting antiretroviral therapy. The receptors were gathered from a man between 35 and 55 years old with HIV.

On this clone itself: Other nucleotide sequences in the sample specify the same CDR3. This rearrangement joins TRBV27 to TRBJ2-7, with 7 positions matching TRBD1. The V gene end was trimmed by 3 bases and the J gene end by 2 bases; junction bases not matched to a gene: 4. CDR1 MNHEY and CDR2 SMNVEV come from the germline V gene (reference sequence). This CDR3 spans 14 amino acids. For the CDR3, the DNA is TGTGCCAGCAGTTTGTCAGGGGGACCCTACGAGCAGTACTTC. It specifies CASSLSGGPYEQYF.

The chain recombines TRBV25-1 with TRBJ2-5, with a tentative D call TRBD1 (5 bases). The CDR3 runs 15 residues. V was shortened by 3 bases and J by 7 bases, with 18 bases between the two germline ends. CDR1 and CDR2 from the germline V gene are MGHDK and SYGVNS. The chain's CDR3 is CASSDGSSNGATQYF. Here the CDR3 DNA reads TGTGCCAGCAGTGATGGGTCCTCTAATGGGGCGACCCAGTACTTC.

In DNA form, the CDR3 reads TGTGCCAGCAGCTGGCAGGTCATGAACACTGAAGCTTTCTTT. Its translation: CASSWQVMNTEAFF. The rearrangement uses TRBV5-6 and TRBJ1-1; D remains ambiguous. V was clipped by 3 bases and J by 0 bases, with 9 bases between them. This CDR3 has 14 amino acids. Per germline, CDR1 SGHDT and CDR2 YYEEEE.

J is TRBJ2-1 and V is TRBV30, with TRBD2 matching over 10 bases. With V trimmed by 0 bases and J by 12 bases, 11 bases remained unmatched. The CDR3 covers 15 residues. Germline lookup yields CDR1 GTSNPN and CDR2 SVGIG (reference sequence). CDR3 coding DNA: TGTGCCTGGAGTGTAAAAAGCGGGGGGGCCGGGCGGCAGTTCTTC. Translation gives CAWSVKSGGAGRQFF.

The rearrangement uses TRBV11-2 and TRBJ2-4, with 8 bases matching TRBD1. CDR1 is SGHAT, CDR2 FQNNGV, per germline. The CDR3 has 11 amino acids. V trimming: 5 bases; J trimming: 13 bases; junction bases outside the gene matches: 4. DNA of the CDR3: TGTGCCAGCAGCAACAGACAGGGGCAGTACTTC. This translates into CASSNRQGQYF.

This chain connects TRBV11-2 to TRBJ2-7; tentatively, D is TRBD2 (6 bases). The CDR3 contains 15 residues. Germline V gives CDR1 SGHAT, CDR2 FQNNGV. Trimming took 1 base from V and 4 from J, leaving 14 bases between them. The CDR3 nucleotides read TGTGCCAGCAGCTTAGCCGAGCGGGCCACTTACGAGCAGTACTTC. Protein: CASSLAERATYEQYF.

The gene calls are TRBV27 and TRBJ2-7; tentatively, D is TRBD1 (5 bases). This CDR3 is 14 amino acids long. CDR1 and CDR2 (germline): MNHEY, SMNVEV (reference sequence). The ends were cut back, 4 bases at V and 0 bases at J, with 10 bases in the middle. The CDR3 spells CASSSADSSYEQYF. CDR3 bases: TGTGCCAGCAGTTCCGCCGACAGCTCCTACGAGCAGTACTTC.

The chain links TRBV7-9 to TRBJ1-6, with TRBD1 matching over 9 bases. The germline V gene has CDR1 SEHNR and CDR2 FQNEAQ (reference sequence). The CDR3 loop spans 15 amino acids. With 5 bases clipped from V and 4 bases from J, the junction kept 3 bases outside the gene matches. CDR3 protein: CASSPDRGYNSPLHF. CDR3 DNA: TGTGCCAGCAGCCCCGACAGGGGGTATAATTCACCCCTCCACTTT.

This chain joins TRBV19 and TRBJ1-2, with 10 bases that match TRBD1. Trimming at V came to 0 bases and at J to 8 bases, leaving 12 bases not matched to a gene. This CDR3 region has 17 residues. CDR1 and CDR2 (germline): LNHDA, SQIVND (reference sequence). The CDR3 DNA is TGTGCCAGTAGTATAGATCGGGGACAGGGGATCCGCAGCGGCTACACCTTC. Translating it yields CASSIDRGQGIRSGYTF.

The CDR3 DNA follows: TGTGCCAGCAGTTACTCGCGGGGGGCAGTGAATGAGCAGTTCTTC. It translates to CASSYSRGAVNEQFF. V usage is TRBV6-5 and J usage is TRBJ2-1; TRBD2 aligns across 8 bases. CDR3 length equals 15 residues. From germline, CDR1 is MNHEY and CDR2 SVGAGI. V shed 0 bases and J 7 bases; nucleotides not matched to a gene: 5.

The V gene is TRBV6-1, the J gene TRBJ1-2; 9 positions agree with TRBD1. The CDR3 is 15 amino acids. The germline gives CDR1 MNHNS, CDR2 SASEGT. The V segment lost 5 bases and the J segment 4 bases; nucleotides outside the gene matches: 8. CDR3 in DNA: TGTGCCAGCAGTAGGCCCGGGACAGGGTTCTATGGCTACACCTTC. It translates to CASSRPGTGFYGYTF.

V and J are TRBV5-1 and TRBJ2-7, with TRBD1 identical over 10 bases. Germline CDR1 is SGHRS and CDR2 is YFSETQ. The CDR3 contains 14 residues. V shed 3 bases and J 3 bases; nucleotides not matched to a gene: 3. The CDR3 spells CASSSGTGDYEQYF. For the CDR3, the DNA is TGCGCCAGCAGCTCCGGGACAGGGGACTACGAGCAGTACTTC.

The chain combines TRBV30 with TRBJ2-1; the D gene is possibly TRBD2 (7 bases). Deletions cut 0 bases from V and 6 bases from J, with 12 bases between. This CDR3 spans 14 amino acids. The germline gives CDR1 GTSNPN, CDR2 SVGIG (reference sequence). CDR3 loop: CAWSVKGGPNEQFF. In nucleotides, the CDR3 is TGTGCCTGGAGTGTAAAGGGGGGGCCCAATGAGCAGTTCTTC.

The chain combines TRBV28 with TRBJ2-1; D possibly matches TRBD1 or TRBD2 (5 bases each). The ends were cut back, 5 bases at V and 3 bases at J, with 11 bases in the middle. Germline assignment: CDR1 MDHEN and CDR2 SYDVKM. This CDR3 contains 14 residues. The CDR3 DNA follows: TGTGCCAGCAGTCTAGAGGGGATCTACAATGAGCAGTTCTTC. Its translation: CASSLEGIYNEQFF.

This clone was seen a handful of times. The chain carries TRBV19 and TRBJ1-5; 11 bases line up with TRBD1. CDR1 and CDR2 (germline): LNHDA, SQIVND (reference sequence). The V segment lost 7 bases and the J segment 7 bases; nucleotides outside the gene matches: 12. The CDR3 runs to 16 residues. CDR3 loop: CASTALHGTGGQPQHF. The CDR3 coding sequence is TGTGCCAGTACCGCACTCCATGGGACAGGGGGACAGCCCCAGCATTTT. The full variable domain, in which reference TRBV19 and TRBJ1-5 provide the parts outside the CDR3, is DGGITQSPKYLFRKEGQNVTLSCEQNLNHDAMYWYRQDPGQGLRLIYYSQIVNDFQKGDIAEGYSVSREKKESFPLTVTSAQKNPTAFYLCASTALHGTGGQPQHFGDGTRLSIL.